This T cell receptor (beta chain) was captured by sequencing in a study of CD8 T cells in Susac syndrome. The RNA, about 0.5 to 1 ug, was put through reverse transcription using random hexamers. From the immunoSEQ multiplex PCR reads, TCRdb called clonotypes with MiXCR, one entry per CDR3 protein. Among 150,000 to 200,000 distinct CDR3 sequences listed, nearly 95% were seen once. Germline V gene lookup returns CDR1 SGDLS and CDR2 YYNGEE. V lost 3 bases to trimming and J lost 7 bases; unmatched junction nucleotides: 6. This CDR3 is built from 16 residues. Sequenced material: CD4+ T cells from PBMCs. This chain uses TRBV9 with TRBJ2-1; 14 bases are a match to TRBD2. The sequence came from a human donor with multiple sclerosis. CDR3 nucleotides: TGTGCCAGCAGCGAGGGGGGGACTAGCGGGAGTAATGAGCAGTTCTTC. Protein product: CASSEGGTSGSNEQFF.